These 9 T cell receptor beta chains originate from one sample sequenced in a study of blood T cell repertoires in COVID-19. Clones were sequenced by immunoSEQ multiplex PCR, and TCRdb holds only the in-frame ones, with some missing. Here the sample spans around 73,000 clones, around 81% being singletons. The sequencing input was peripheral blood. Every receptor here comes from a human donor in a cohort sampled during active COVID-19.

This clone has just one count. This chain links TRBV4-2 with TRBJ2-2, with TRBD2 matching over 9 bases. The CDR3 is made up of 17 amino acids. Germline V gene sequence: CDR1 LGHNA, CDR2 YNFKEQ. V shed 5 bases, J shed 6 bases, and the junction held 13 bases outside the gene matches. The chain's CDR3 is CASSMRAGGPSPGELFF. The CDR3 region has the DNA TGTGCCAGCAGCATGAGGGCGGGGGGGCCGTCGCCCGGGGAGCTGTTTTTT.

The J gene is TRBJ2-3, the V gene TRBV3-1 (or the pseudogene TRBV3-2); TRBD2 agrees at 9 bases. The CDR3 runs 18 residues. Losses at the gene ends were 1 base for V and 3 bases for J; bases not matched to a gene: 11. Germline V gene data show CDR1 as LGHDT and CDR2 as YNNKEL (reference sequence). CDR3 in DNA: TGTGCCAGCAGCCAAGGGGGTAGCGGGGGCCATGGGACAGATACGCAGTATTTT. This sequence encodes CASSQGGSGGHGTDTQYF.

The sample holds one count of this clone. The genes are TRBV19 and TRBJ2-3, with 10 bases matching TRBD2. V trimming: 5 bases; J trimming: 4 bases; junction bases outside the gene matches: 9. This CDR3 has 16 residues. Germline V CDR1 and CDR2: LNHDA, SQIVND (reference sequence). The CDR3 here is CASSRWSGGAPDTQYF. The CDR3, as DNA: TGTGCCAGTAGTCGGTGGAGCGGGGGGGCCCCAGATACGCAGTATTTT.

The V and J genes are TRBV7-3 and TRBJ2-1; 8 nucleotides match TRBD2. The V gene's germline CDR1 is SGHTA and CDR2 FQGTGA. V lost 1 base, J lost 4 bases, and 6 bases stayed unmatched. The CDR3 totals 16 residues. The CDR3 region has the DNA TGTGCCAGCAGCTTAATCCCGAGCGGGGGTTACAATGAGCAGTTCTTC. Its protein product is CASSLIPSGGYNEQFF.

The chain recombines TRBV19 with TRBJ1-4; no reliable D call. Trimming stripped 4 bases from V and 2 bases from J, with 5 bases between. The CDR3 totals 13 residues. Germline V lookup: CDR1 LNHDA, CDR2 SQIVND (reference sequence). The CDR3 region is CASSTQTNEKLFF. The CDR3 DNA reads as TGTGCCAGTAGTACCCAGACTAATGAAAAACTGTTTTTT.

The chain links TRBV13 to TRBJ2-5; 9 bases align to TRBD1. Germline CDR1 reads PRHDT; CDR2 reads FYEKMQ (reference sequence). Trimming took 3 bases from V and 9 from J; bases not matched to a gene: 8. The CDR3 has 14 residues. The CDR3 region has the DNA TGTGCCAGCAGCTTTCGGACAGGGGAGGGGGCCCAGTACTTC. Amino acid sequence: CASSFRTGEGAQYF.

V is TRBV28 and J is TRBJ2-2, with D hard to call. The CDR3 extends over 14 amino acids. With 5 bases removed from V and 7 bases from J, the gap between germline ends came to 14 bases. The germline CDR1 and CDR2 sequences are MDHEN and SYDVKM. The CDR3 is CASSPPGLGGELFF. The CDR3 DNA sequence: TGTGCCAGCAGTCCACCCGGGTTGGGCGGGGAGCTGTTTTTT. The whole variable domain, filled in from reference TRBV28 and TRBJ2-2, reads DVKVTQSSRYLVKRTGEKVFLECVQDMDHENMFWYRQDPGLGLRLIYFSYDVKMKEKGDIPEGYSVSREKKERFSLILESASTNQTSMYLCASSPPGLGGELFFGEGSRLTVL.

This clone showed up just once. The gene calls are TRBV18 and TRBJ2-7; D perhaps matches TRBD1 (5 bases). The CDR3 extends over 14 amino acids. Looked up from germline, CDR1 is KGHSH and CDR2 is LQKENI. Trimming removed 2 bases from V and 1 base from J, with 9 bases in between. The CDR3 DNA reads as TGTGCCAGCTCACCAGCGGCAGGGTCCTACGAGCAGTACTTC. Translated: CASSPAAGSYEQYF.

This rearrangement joins TRBV6-2 or TRBV6-3 to TRBJ1-1; D is perhaps TRBD1 (6 bases). The CDR3 has 14 residues. Between the trimmed V and J ends, which lost 8 bases and 1 base, there was a span of 14 bases. Per germline, CDR1 MNHEY and CDR2 SVGEGT. The CDR3 DNA sequence: TGTGCCAGCGGCCGAGGGGGAACGAACACTGAAGCTTTCTTT. Amino acid sequence: CASGRGGTNTEAFF.